This T cell receptor (beta chain) was identified during a study of shared clonotypes between healthy human individuals. The wider study: A few men and a couple of women, aged 18 to 49, were donors.

Whole-study results and caveats: The generation probabilities recorded for non-shared clonotypes fell below those of clonotypes shared by all four donors. Sampling included only blood; tissue repertoires likely differ.

The CDR3 runs 13 residues. V dropped 0 bases and J dropped 8 bases, with 8 bases sitting between them. The germline CDR1 and CDR2 sequences are LNHDA and SQIVND (reference sequence). The method was immunoSEQ multiplex PCR; TCRdb's version includes in-frame clones alone and lacks a portion of them. The data hold a few million clones, with more than 85% observed a single time. Worth noting for this clone: Its antigen is currently unknown.

CD4+ cells underwent separation, giving CD45RA+ naive and CD45RA-negative memory subsets. V usage is TRBV19 and J usage is TRBJ1-5; D may be TRBD1 (5 bases). Specimen: naive CD4+ T cells from PBMCs. Documented subset: CD45RA+ positively selected. The TCR was taken from a man aged 18 to 29 in good health. Some clones in this sample may be carry-over from other donors' samples. CDR3 amino acids: CASSIDSREPQHF. In DNA form, the CDR3 reads TGTGCCAGTAGTATAGACTCCAGGGAGCCCCAGCATTTT.